Listed below are T cell receptor beta chains from one sample, sequenced in a study of blood T cell repertoires in COVID-19. Method: immunoSEQ multiplex PCR; TCRdb's copy keeps in-frame clones and lacks some. The profile shows about 46,000 clones, around 87% of them singletons. Sequencing was performed on peripheral blood. These TCRs come from a human donor in a cohort sampled during active COVID-19. Both conserved end residues are part of each CDR3. The D gene is left open where the match is weak. A clone size is listed for some rows: how often the clone was seen (once, few, many), or a class if it is expanded.

clone size	V gene	D gene	J gene	CDR3 DNA	CDR3 protein
-	TRBV7-9	TRBD2	TRBJ2-2	TGTGCCAGCAGCCCCGGGGCTAGCGGGAGTTCCGGGGAGCTGTTTTTT	CASSPGASGSSGELFF
-	TRBV7-2	-	TRBJ1-1	TGTGCCAGCAGCTTAGCAGTGGCGGGCTCCGAAGCTTTCTTT	CASSLAVAGSEAFF
-	TRBV11-2	TRBD2	TRBJ2-3	TGTGCCAGCAGCCTAAGACTAGCGGGAACAGATACGCAGTATTTT	CASSLRLAGTDTQYF
-	TRBV29-1	-	TRBJ1-2	TGCAGCACGGACGCAGAATCTAACTATGGCTACACCTTC	CSTDAESNYGYTF
-	TRBV10-3	-	TRBJ2-3	TGTGCCATCAGGCGGGACGGAGATACGCAGTATTTT	CAIRRDGDTQYF
-	TRBV27	TRBD1	TRBJ1-1	TGTGCCAGCAGTTTCCGGGGACAGGGGAACACTGAAGCTTTCTTT	CASSFRGQGNTEAFF
-	TRBV28	-	TRBJ2-2	TGTGCCAGCAGGGCCCCAGCCGGGGAGCTGTTTTTT	CASRAPAGELFF
-	TRBV7-2	-	TRBJ2-7	TGTGCCAGCAGCTTGGAGAACCGGGGTCCCTACGAGCAGTACTTC	CASSLENRGPYEQYF
few	TRBV6-6	-	TRBJ1-1	TGTGCCAGCAGTTACTCGAAGGAAACGGGGAAGCCTGAAGCTTTCTTT	CASSYSKETGKPEAFF
-	TRBV9	TRBD2	TRBJ2-2	TGTGCCAGCAGCGTAGCATCGGGGGGTACGAGCACCGGGGAGCTGTTTTTT	CASSVASGGTSTGELFF
-	TRBV2	-	TRBJ1-1	TGTGCCAGCAACAGCTTGAACACTGAAGCTTTCTTT	CASNSLNTEAFF
-	TRBV5-5	-	TRBJ2-7	TGTGCCAGCAGCTTGGGACCCGGCAGGGGTTATGAGCAGTACTTC	CASSLGPGRGYEQYF
-	TRBV2	-	TRBJ1-4	TGTGCCAGCAGTGCGACAGGTCTAGGGCTGTTTTTT	CASSATGLGLFF
-	TRBV7-2	TRBD2	TRBJ2-2	TGTGCCAGCAGCCCGACTAGCGGGGGGGCCGGGGAGCTGTTTTTT	CASSPTSGGAGELFF
once	TRBV29-1	-	TRBJ1-1	TGCAGCGTTGGTAGGGGATTGAACACTGAAGCTTTCTTT	CSVGRGLNTEAFF
-	TRBV27	-	TRBJ1-6	TGTGCCAGCAGTTTAGAGGGTCATAATTCACCCCTCCACTTT	CASSLEGHNSPLHF
-	TRBV5-1	TRBD1	TRBJ1-6	TGCGCCAGCAGGACGGACAGGGTGTACTATAATTCACCCCTCCACTTT	CASRTDRVYYNSPLHF
once	TRBV11-1	TRBD1	TRBJ2-7	TGTGCCAGCAGCGCGCTGGGACAGGGGTCTTACGAGCAGTACTTC	CASSALGQGSYEQYF
-	TRBV5-4	TRBD1	TRBJ2-1	TGTGCCAGCAGCCAGACAGGGACTGAGCAGTTCTTC	CASSQTGTEQFF
-	TRBV7-2	-	TRBJ1-5	TGTGCCAGCAGCCTCCAGAGGGATCAGCCCCAGCATTTT	CASSLQRDQPQHF
-	TRBV7-9	TRBD2	TRBJ2-1	TGTGCCAGCAGCTTAATAGGGCGGGAGGGCGTCAATGAGCAGTTCTTC	CASSLIGREGVNEQFF
-	TRBV10-3	TRBD1	TRBJ1-3	TGTGCCATCAGGGTCGACAGGGAGAACACCATATATTTT	CAIRVDRENTIYF
-	TRBV7-2	-	TRBJ1-1	TGTGCCAGCAGCTTAGGACAGGATTTAATTATGAACACTGAAGCTTTCTTT	CASSLGQDLIMNTEAFF
-	TRBV5-1	-	TRBJ2-7	TGCGCCAGCAGCTTACCAGGTCTCTACGAGCAGTACTTC	CASSLPGLYEQYF
once	TRBV24-1	TRBD1	TRBJ1-2	TGTGCCACCAGTGATACAAGAACAGGGGGGACTGGCTACACCTTC	CATSDTRTGGTGYTF
-	TRBV5-1	TRBD2	TRBJ2-1	TGCGCCAGCAGCTTGGCCCCGGGGGGTGCCTACAATGAGCAGTTCTTC	CASSLAPGGAYNEQFF
few	TRBV27	TRBD2	TRBJ2-1	TGTGCCAGCAGTTTTGTAGCGGGAAGCACCTACAATGAGCAGTTCTTC	CASSFVAGSTYNEQFF
-	TRBV28	TRBD1	TRBJ1-4	TGTGCCAGCAGTTTATCCGGACAGGGCAATAATGAAAAACTGTTTTTT	CASSLSGQGNNEKLFF
-	TRBV7-2	-	TRBJ2-1	TGTGCCAGCAGCTTAGCGTTGATGTCGAGCTCCTACAATGAGCAGTTCTTC	CASSLALMSSSYNEQFF
once	TRBV4-3	TRBD1	TRBJ1-5	TGCGCCAGCAGCCAGCACAGGGGCCCTCAGCCCCAGCATTTT	CASSQHRGPQPQHF
-	TRBV14	-	TRBJ1-1	TGTGCCAGCAGCCCGGACACCCTGAACACTGAAGCTTTCTTT	CASSPDTLNTEAFF
-	TRBV12-5	-	TRBJ1-2	TGTGCTAGTGGTTTGGGACAGGTTAACTATGGCTACACCTTC	CASGLGQVNYGYTF
-	TRBV6-2/TRBV6-3	TRBD2	TRBJ2-1	TGTGCCAGCAGTGGGACTAGCGGAACCAATGAGCAGTTCTTC	CASSGTSGTNEQFF